Given below is one TCR beta chain in context. What it binds is unknown. The study ran the assay at deep level. Measured with immunoSEQ multiplex PCR; TCRdb has only the in-frame clones, and not every one. The sample contains about 1.5 million clones, approximately 98% of which appear only once. The data were taken from a study of shared clonotypes between healthy human individuals. Overall study context: Each donor had three CD4 naive, three CD4 memory, two CD8 naive and one CD8 memory plate. General study results and limits: Naive CD4 clonotypes were shared across several donors at around 5.4%. Generally, naive subsets (rather than memory subsets) showed larger estimated richness.

This TCR derives from a man aged 30-40 years in good health. Sample: naive CD4+ T cells sorted from blood. Subset denoted: CD45RA+ positively selected.

This CDR3 is CASSLRGPGDTDTQYF. The CDR3 bases are TGCGCCAGCAGCCTTAGGGGTCCAGGCGACACAGATACGCAGTATTTT. This chain links TRBV5-1 with TRBJ2-3, with D maybe TRBD1 (5 bases). This CDR3 region has 16 residues. From germline, CDR1 is SGHRS and CDR2 YFSETQ. Trimming left V 4 bases short and J 2 bases short, with 17 bases between.